This TCR beta chain was captured by sequencing in a study of CXCR3-negative and CXCR3-positive naive CD8 T cells. The CDR3 sequence is 16 residues long. UMI-labeled TRB cDNA libraries were prepared by 5' RACE. TCRdb reprocessed the 5' RACE reads and keeps a single row for each CDR3 protein, giving no DNA. The sample includes 37,000 or so distinct CDR3 sequences. The sequence was obtained from a human donor in good health. Some clones in this sample may be carry-over from other donors' samples. The specimen sequenced was memory CD8+ T cells from blood. The chain carries TRBV21-1 and TRBJ2-1; lacking DNA, the TRBD2 call made by TCRdb goes unchecked. TRBV21-1 counts as a pseudogene. CDR3: CASSKGRLDEYNEQFF.